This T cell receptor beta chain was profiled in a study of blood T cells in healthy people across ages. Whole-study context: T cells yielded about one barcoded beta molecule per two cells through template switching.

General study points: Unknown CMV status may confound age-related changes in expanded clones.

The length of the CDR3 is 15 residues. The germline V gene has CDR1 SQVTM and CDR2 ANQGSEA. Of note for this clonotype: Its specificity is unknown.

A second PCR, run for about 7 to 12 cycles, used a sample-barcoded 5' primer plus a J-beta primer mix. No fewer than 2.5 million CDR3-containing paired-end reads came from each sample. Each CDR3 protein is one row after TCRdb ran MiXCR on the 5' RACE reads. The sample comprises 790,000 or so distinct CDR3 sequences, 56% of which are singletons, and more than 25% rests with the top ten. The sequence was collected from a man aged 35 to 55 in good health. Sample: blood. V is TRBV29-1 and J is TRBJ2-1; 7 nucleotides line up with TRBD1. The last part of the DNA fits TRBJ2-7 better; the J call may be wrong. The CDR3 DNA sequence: TGCAGCGTCCAAGGAGGACAGGTTACCTACAATGAGCAGTACTTC. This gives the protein CSVQGGQVTYNEQYF.